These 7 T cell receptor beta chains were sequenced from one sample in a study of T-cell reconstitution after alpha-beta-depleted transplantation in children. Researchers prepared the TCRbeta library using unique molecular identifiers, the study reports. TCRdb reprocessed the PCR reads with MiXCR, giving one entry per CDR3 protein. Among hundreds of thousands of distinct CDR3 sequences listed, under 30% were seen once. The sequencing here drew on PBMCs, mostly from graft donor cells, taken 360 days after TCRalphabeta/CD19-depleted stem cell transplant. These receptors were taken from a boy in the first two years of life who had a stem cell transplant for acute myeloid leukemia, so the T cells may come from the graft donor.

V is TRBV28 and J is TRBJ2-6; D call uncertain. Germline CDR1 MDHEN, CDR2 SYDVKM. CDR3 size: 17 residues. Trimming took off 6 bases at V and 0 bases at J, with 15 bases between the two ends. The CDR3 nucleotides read TGTGCCAGCAGCCCCGGACCCTGGAGCTCTGGGGCCAACGTCCTGACTTTC. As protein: CASSPGPWSSGANVLTF. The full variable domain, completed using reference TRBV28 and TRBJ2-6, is DVKVTQSSRYLVKRTGEKVFLECVQDMDHENMFWYRQDPGLGLRLIYFSYDVKMKEKGDIPEGYSVSREKKERFSLILESASTNQTSMYLCASSPGPWSSGANVLTFGAGSRLTVL.

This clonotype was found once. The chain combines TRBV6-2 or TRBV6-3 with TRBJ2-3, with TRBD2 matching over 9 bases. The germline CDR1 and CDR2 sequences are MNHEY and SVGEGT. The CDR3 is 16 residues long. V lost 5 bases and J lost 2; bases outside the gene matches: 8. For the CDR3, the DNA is TGTGCCAGCAGTGCCGAGCCTAGCGGGGCCACAGATACGCAGTATTTT. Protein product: CASSAEPSGATDTQYF.

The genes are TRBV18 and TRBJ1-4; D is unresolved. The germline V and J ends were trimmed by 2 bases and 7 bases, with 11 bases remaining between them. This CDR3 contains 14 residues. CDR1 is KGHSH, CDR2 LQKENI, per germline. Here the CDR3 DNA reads TGTGCCAGCTCACCAGGAAGGGAACGTGAAAAACTGTTTTTT. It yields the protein CASSPGREREKLFF.

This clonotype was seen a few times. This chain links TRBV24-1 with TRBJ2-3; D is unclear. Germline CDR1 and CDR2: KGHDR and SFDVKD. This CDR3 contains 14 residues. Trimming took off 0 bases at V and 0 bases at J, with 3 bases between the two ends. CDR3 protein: CATSDLDSTDTQYF. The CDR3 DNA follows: TGTGCCACCAGTGATTTGGACAGCACAGATACGCAGTATTTT.

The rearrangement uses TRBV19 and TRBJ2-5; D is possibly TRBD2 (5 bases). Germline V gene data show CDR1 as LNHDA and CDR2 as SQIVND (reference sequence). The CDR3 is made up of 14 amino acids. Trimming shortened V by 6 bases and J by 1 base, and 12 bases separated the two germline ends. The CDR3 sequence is CASRPNLAQETQYF. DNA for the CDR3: TGTGCCAGTAGGCCGAACCTAGCCCAAGAGACCCAGTACTTC.

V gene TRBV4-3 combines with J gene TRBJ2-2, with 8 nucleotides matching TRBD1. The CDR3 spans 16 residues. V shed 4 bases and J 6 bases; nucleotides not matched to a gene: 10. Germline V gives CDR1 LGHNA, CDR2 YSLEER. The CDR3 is CASSRRKDRGAGELFF. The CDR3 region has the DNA TGCGCCAGCAGCCGTAGGAAAGACAGGGGAGCCGGGGAGCTGTTTTTT.

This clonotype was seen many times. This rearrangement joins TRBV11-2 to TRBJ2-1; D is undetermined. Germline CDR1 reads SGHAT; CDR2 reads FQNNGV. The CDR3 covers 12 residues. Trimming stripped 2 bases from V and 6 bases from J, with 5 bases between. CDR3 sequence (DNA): TGTGCCAGCAGCTTATTTAGCAATGAGCAGTTCTTC. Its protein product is CASSLFSNEQFF.